These T cell receptor beta chains were read from a single sample in a study of CD8 T cells in Susac syndrome. In TCRdb, the immunoSEQ multiplex PCR reads were re-called with MiXCR into one record per CDR3 protein. This sample has over 150,000 distinct CDR3 sequences, with 90% to 97% found just once. Sequencing was done on a sample of CD4+ T cells from PBMCs. These receptors were taken from a human donor with Susac syndrome. Each CDR3 is given with its conserved first and last residue. Clone size is stated in some rows and not others, as once, few, many or a class when expanded.

V gene	J gene	clone size	CDR3 protein
TRBV5-1	TRBJ2-3	.	CASSAGRGPPPQDTQYF
TRBV24-1	TRBJ2-1	.	CATSDSTKWALNEQFF
TRBV24-1	TRBJ2-3	once	CATSEFGGVDTQYF
TRBV30	TRBJ2-4	.	CAWSEEGGLGIQYF
TRBV9	TRBJ1-2	.	CASGGDYGYTF
TRBV3-1	TRBJ1-2	.	CASSPGIGALYGYTF
TRBV7-9	TRBJ2-1	.	CASSLAVGEQFF
TRBV12-3/TRBV12-4	TRBJ2-7	.	CASSFQGWEQYF
TRBV4-3	TRBJ2-1	once	CASSQASGGTYNEQFF
TRBV29-1	TRBJ2-3	.	CSVAALTDTQYF
TRBV11-2	TRBJ2-2	few	CASSPQNTGELFF
TRBV6-5	TRBJ2-2	.	CASSYAGELFF
TRBV4-2	TRBJ1-1	.	CASSQGTAEGTEAFF
TRBV7-9	TRBJ2-4	.	CASRSTGGGGIQYF
TRBV27	TRBJ2-1	once	CASSVTRSNEQFF
TRBV30	TRBJ1-5	.	CAWSRGPSQPQHF
TRBV27	TRBJ1-1	.	CAKTDTEAFF
TRBV5-1	TRBJ2-2	.	CASSLTGLTLSNTGELFF
TRBV12-3/TRBV12-4	TRBJ2-5	.	CASSFVERKTQYF
TRBV29-1	TRBJ2-7	.	CSVEAGSYEQYF
TRBV6-2/TRBV6-3	TRBJ2-1	.	CASSTGGSYNEQFF
TRBV28	TRBJ1-1	.	CASKREMNTEAFF
TRBV15	TRBJ1-4	.	CATSRDGAGDEKLFF
TRBV29-1	TRBJ2-1	once	CSVVRTYNEQFF
TRBV5-1	TRBJ2-1	once	CASSLGSGPGNEQFF